This is a list of T cell receptor beta chains from one sample in a study of blood T cell repertoires in COVID-19. TCRdb keeps only in-frame clones here, not all; method: immunoSEQ multiplex PCR. The table shows approximately 290,000 clones, with approximately 90% occurring only once. The specimen was peripheral blood. The receptors derive from a man aged 30-40 years with acute or convalescent COVID-19. Each CDR3 is given with its conserved first and last residue.

17 TRBV24-1 CATSDSSPGQNPYEQYF
14 TRBV6-4 CASSVEAGSNEQYF
15 TRBV19 CASSATGGRVYEQYF
14 TRBV19 CASSIGRGGGVQFF
14 TRBV10-3 CAISETRGNYGYTF
15 TRBV27 CASSFMAESYNEQFF
14 TRBV19 CASSMGQGAQPQHF
17 TRBV18 CASSASAGTFSGNTIYF
14 TRBV6-5 CASSNSGGTDTQYF
16 TRBV5-4 CASSSLLALTQETQYF
15 TRBV18 CASSPGQGVNQPQHF
17 TRBV7-9 CASSLASGGIFLETQYF
17 TRBV4-1 CASSQRDRTTGGEKLFF
14 TRBV13 CASSSSGRGDTQYF
14 TRBV11-2 CASGFRRSTYEQYF
17 TRBV7-9 CASSPRGSRVGAGELFF
14 TRBV6-1 CASSEGGMNTEAFF
16 TRBV2 CASTFRTVGRTQPQHF
12 TRBV6-6 CASLRMNEKLFF
13 TRBV5-1 CASSSIPGETQYF
14 TRBV10-3 CAISESGGLSPLHF
16 TRBV7-8 CASSLDQGAEDNEQFF
16 TRBV4-2 CASSQDLTAGVYEQYF
14 TRBV7-9 CASSAGPGLFEQFF
14 TRBV29-1 CSVLQGTSGNTIYF
11 TRBV28 CAANGGQPQHF
15 TRBV28 CASSLRRDSGNTIYF
15 TRBV7-9 CAGDTRQGRGNTIYF
19 TRBV5-1 CASSLARLLAGGTYNEQFF
14 TRBV6-5 CASRGLVMPGELFF
13 TRBV18 CASKRDRVDGYTF
16 TRBV18 CASSPGTLVSGNTIYF
16 TRBV7-8 CASSLLTGEAYNEQFF
15 TRBV30 CAWSPGQGFSEKLFF
15 TRBV15 CATRRREGPRETQYF
15 TRBV5-5 CASSLLQIFNQPQHF
15 TRBV15 CATSRGGSSNQPQHF
13 TRBV6-5 CASSLTGGTEAFF
11 TRBV2 CASRRGDTQYF
15 TRBV9 CASSAGIPAYNEQFF
14 TRBV30 CACPGQGAFGELFF
13 TRBV28 CASRPGIDTEAFF
17 TRBV5-1 CASSPSLGAPENNEQFF
13 TRBV28 CASKTGGTGEQYF
13 TRBV6-5 CAINPSTGDGYTF
13 TRBV10-1 CASSEEGSREQYF
19 TRBV11-3 CASSLGGGTGFYSNQPQHF
15 TRBV11-2 CASSPNVGYGQPQHF
13 TRBV2 CAGGDGGVYEQYF
15 TRBV28 CAASQPGTSTDTQYF
16 TRBV27 CASSPMLTSRAETQYF